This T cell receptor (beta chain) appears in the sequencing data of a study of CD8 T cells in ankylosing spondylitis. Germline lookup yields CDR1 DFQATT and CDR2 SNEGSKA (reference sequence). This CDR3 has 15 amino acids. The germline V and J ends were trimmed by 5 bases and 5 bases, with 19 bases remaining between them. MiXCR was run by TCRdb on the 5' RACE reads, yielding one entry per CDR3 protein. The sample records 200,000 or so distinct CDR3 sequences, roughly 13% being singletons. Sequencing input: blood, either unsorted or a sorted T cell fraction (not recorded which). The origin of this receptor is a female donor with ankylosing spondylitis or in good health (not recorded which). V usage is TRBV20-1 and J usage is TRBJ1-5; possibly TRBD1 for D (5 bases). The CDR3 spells CSAQRGGAIDQPQHF. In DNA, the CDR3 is TGCAGTGCTCAAAGGGGAGGGGCAATCGATCAGCCCCAGCATTTT.